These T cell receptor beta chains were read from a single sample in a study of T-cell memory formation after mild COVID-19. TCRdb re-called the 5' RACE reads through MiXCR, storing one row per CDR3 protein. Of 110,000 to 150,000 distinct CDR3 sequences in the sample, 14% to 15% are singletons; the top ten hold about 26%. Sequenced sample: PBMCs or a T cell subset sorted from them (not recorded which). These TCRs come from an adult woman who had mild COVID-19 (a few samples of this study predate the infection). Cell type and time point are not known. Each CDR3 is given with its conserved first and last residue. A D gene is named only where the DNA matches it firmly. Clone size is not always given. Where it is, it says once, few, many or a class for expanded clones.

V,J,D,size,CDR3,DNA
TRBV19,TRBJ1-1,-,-,CASRVTNRGTEAFF,TGTGCCAGTAGGGTGACAAACCGGGGGACTGAAGCTTTCTTT
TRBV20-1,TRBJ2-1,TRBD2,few,CSAAQAGGSYNEQFF,TGCAGTGCAGCGCAGGCGGGGGGCTCCTACAATGAGCAGTTCTTC
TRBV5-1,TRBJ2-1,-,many,CASSRGEGGGIDNEQFF,TGCGCCAGCAGCCGGGGAGAGGGGGGCGGGATCGACAATGAGCAGTTCTTC
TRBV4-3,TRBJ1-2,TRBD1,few,CASSHGQGARYGYTF,TGCGCCAGCAGCCACGGACAGGGGGCCAGGTATGGCTACACCTTC
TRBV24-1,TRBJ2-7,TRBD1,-,CATSDSTGAFYEQYF,TGTGCCACCAGTGACTCGACAGGGGCATTCTACGAGCAGTACTTC
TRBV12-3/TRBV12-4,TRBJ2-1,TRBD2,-,CASSGGANEQFF,TGTGCCAGCAGCGGGGGGGCCAATGAGCAGTTCTTC
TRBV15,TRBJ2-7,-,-,CATSSRTSDRFSYEQYF,TGTGCCACCAGCTCCAGAACGTCGGACAGATTCTCCTACGAGCAGTACTTC
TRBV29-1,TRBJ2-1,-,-,CTRLEGNEQFF,TGCACCAGACTAGAGGGGAATGAGCAGTTCTTC
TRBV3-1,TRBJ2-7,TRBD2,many,CASSAGLADTYEQYF,TGTGCCAGCAGCGCCGGACTAGCGGATACCTACGAGCAGTACTTC
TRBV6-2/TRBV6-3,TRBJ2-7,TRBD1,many,CASSYGTGSRGTYEQYF,TGTGCCAGCAGTTACGGGACAGGGTCAAGGGGGACCTACGAGCAGTACTTC
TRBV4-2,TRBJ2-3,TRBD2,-,CASSELAGVSDTQYF,TGTGCCAGCAGTGAACTAGCGGGAGTATCAGATACGCAGTATTTT
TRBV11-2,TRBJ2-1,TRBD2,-,CASSLVWTSGSDEQFF,TGTGCCAGCAGCTTAGTTTGGACTAGCGGGAGCGATGAGCAGTTCTTC
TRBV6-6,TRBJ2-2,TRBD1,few,CASRPGQGATGELFF,TGTGCCAGCAGACCCGGACAGGGGGCGACCGGGGAGCTGTTTTTT
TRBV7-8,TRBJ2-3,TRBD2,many,CASRLAGSGRTDTQYF,TGTGCCAGCAGGCTTGCGGGTAGCGGGAGAACAGATACGCAGTATTTT
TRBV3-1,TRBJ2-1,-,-,CASSPQGISYNEQFF,TGTGCCAGCAGCCCCCAGGGGATCTCCTACAATGAGCAGTTCTTC
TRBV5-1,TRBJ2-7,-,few,CASSPFAKEYF,TGCGCCAGCAGCCCCTTCGCGAAGGAGTACTTC
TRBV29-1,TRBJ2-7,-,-,CSVEGQSDSYEQYF,TGCAGCGTTGAAGGACAGAGCGACTCCTACGAGCAGTACTTC
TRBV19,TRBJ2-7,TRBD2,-,CASSIGTSGASYEQYF,TGTGCCAGTAGTATCGGGACTAGCGGGGCCTCCTACGAGCAGTACTTC
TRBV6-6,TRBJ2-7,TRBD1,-,CASSYSTDREVGYYEQYF,TGTGCCAGCAGTTACTCGACGGACAGGGAAGTGGGCTACTACGAGCAGTACTTC
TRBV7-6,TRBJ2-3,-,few,CASSLNDYTDTQYF,TGTGCCAGCAGCCTCAATGACTACACAGATACGCAGTATTTT
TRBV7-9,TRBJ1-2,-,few,CASSLANREGYTF,TGTGCCAGCAGCTTAGCTAACAGGGAAGGCTACACCTTC
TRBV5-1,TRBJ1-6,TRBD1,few,CASSPLPGTGDNSPLHF,TGCGCCAGCAGCCCCCTACCCGGGACAGGGGATAATTCACCCCTCCACTTT
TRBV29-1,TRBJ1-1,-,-,CSVVSGNTGEAFF,TGCAGCGTTGTGTCAGGGAATACGGGTGAAGCTTTCTTT
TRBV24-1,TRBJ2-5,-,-,CATSDLPPPGTQYF,TGTGCCACCAGTGATTTGCCCCCCCCGGGGACCCAGTACTTC
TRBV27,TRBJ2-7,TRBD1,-,CASRTRKAGTGGYEQYF,TGTGCCAGCAGAACCCGAAAGGCCGGGACAGGGGGATACGAGCAGTACTTC
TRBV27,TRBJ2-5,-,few,CASSLPSQETQYF,TGTGCCAGCAGTTTACCCAGTCAAGAGACCCAGTACTTC
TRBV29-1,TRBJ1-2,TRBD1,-,CSGLRDSYGYTF,TGCAGCGGCCTCCGGGACAGCTATGGCTACACCTTC
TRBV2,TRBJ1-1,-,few,CASSEGGRNTEAFF,TGTGCCAGCAGTGAGGGGGGCAGGAACACTGAAGCTTTCTTT
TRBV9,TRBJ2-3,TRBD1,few,CASSAGRSWGTVPTDTQYF,TGTGCCAGCAGCGCGGGCAGATCGTGGGGGACAGTACCCACAGATACGCAGTATTTT
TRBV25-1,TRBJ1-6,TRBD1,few,CASSETTGNYNSPLHF,TGTGCCAGCAGTGAAACGACAGGGAACTATAATTCACCCCTCCACTTT
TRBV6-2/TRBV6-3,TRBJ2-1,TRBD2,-,CASSFRGLADVQFF,TGTGCCAGCAGTTTTCGTGGACTAGCAGATGTTCAGTTCTTC
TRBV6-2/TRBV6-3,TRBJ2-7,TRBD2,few,CASSLGTIVIAGHYEQYF,TGTGCCAGCAGTTTAGGTACCATCGTAATAGCGGGGCACTACGAGCAGTACTTC
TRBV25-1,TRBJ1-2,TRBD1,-,CASSDSGGSYGYTF,TGTGCCAGCAGTGACTCAGGGGGCAGCTATGGCTACACCTTC
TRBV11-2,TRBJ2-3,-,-,CASSSIGAGRRDTQYF,TGTGCCAGCAGCTCCATAGGGGCAGGACGGAGAGATACGCAGTATTTT
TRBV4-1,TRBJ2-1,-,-,CASSPFGTGAYNEQFF,TGCGCCAGCAGCCCCTTTGGGACTGGGGCCTACAATGAGCAGTTCTTC
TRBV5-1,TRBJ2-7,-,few,CASSLVPGDPIEQYF,TGCGCCAGCAGCTTGGTTCCAGGGGATCCCATCGAGCAGTACTTC
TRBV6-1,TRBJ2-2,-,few,CASKITGSIPGEDTGELFF,TGTGCCAGCAAAATAACAGGTTCTATCCCTGGCGAGGACACCGGGGAGCTGTTTTTT
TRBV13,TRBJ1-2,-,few,CASSLDGSYGYTF,TGTGCCAGCAGCTTGGACGGGTCCTATGGCTACACCTTC
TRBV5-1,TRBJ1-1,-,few,CASSLGYGARTEAFF,TGCGCCAGCAGCCTCGGGTACGGCGCACGGACTGAAGCTTTCTTT
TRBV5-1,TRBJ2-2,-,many,CASSLGRLNTGELFF,TGCGCCAGCAGCTTGGGGCGGCTTAACACCGGGGAGCTGTTTTTT
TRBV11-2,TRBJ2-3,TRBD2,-,CASSSLAGGRGDTQYF,TGTGCCAGCAGCTCCCTAGCGGGAGGGCGCGGAGATACGCAGTATTTT
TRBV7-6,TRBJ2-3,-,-,CASRGDTQYF,TGTGCCAGCAGGGGAGATACGCAGTATTTT
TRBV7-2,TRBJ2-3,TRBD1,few,CASSSRTGIGTDTQYF,TGTGCCAGCAGCTCCCGGACAGGGATTGGGACAGATACGCAGTATTTT
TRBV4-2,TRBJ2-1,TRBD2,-,CASSPVEGLAGANEQFF,TGTGCCAGCAGCCCAGTGGAAGGACTAGCGGGAGCCAATGAGCAGTTCTTC
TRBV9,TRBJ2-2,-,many,CASSVADKNTGELFF,TGTGCCAGCAGCGTAGCGGACAAGAACACCGGGGAGCTGTTTTTT
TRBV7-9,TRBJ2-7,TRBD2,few,CASSPGTSGRDYEQYF,TGTGCCAGCAGTCCCGGGACTAGCGGGAGGGACTACGAGCAGTACTTC
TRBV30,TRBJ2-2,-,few,CAWTVIFNTGELFF,TGTGCCTGGACGGTGATTTTCAACACCGGGGAGCTGTTTTTT